What follows is one T cell receptor (beta chain) and its context. The antigen remains unidentified. This same CDR3 is encoded by further DNA sequences in the sample. Vbeta (60) and Jbeta (13) primers were used in the PCR. Repertoires were generated with immunoSEQ multiplex PCR, while TCRdb's copy carries only in-frame clones and drops some. The sample carries under 150,000 clones, 75% to 85% recorded once. The data derive from a study of cytomegalovirus exposure and HLA in healthy donors. Whole-study results and caveats: Fewer N-insertions than the approximately 610-donor mean were reportedly shown by an Asian-associated ancestry cluster in a later analysis. CMV serostatus was the sole immune exposure information available. It was reported that TCR beta sequences correctly inferred the HLA-A and HLA-B alleles for most subjects.

This clonotype originated in a woman aged 40 to 49 in good health and CMV-seronegative. The sequencing sample was made of PBMCs.

CDR3 in DNA: TGTGCCAGCAGTGCGACCTACGAGCAGTACTTC. Translation gives CASSATYEQYF. This chain uses TRBV14 with TRBJ2-7, with D unresolved. This CDR3 contains 11 residues. Germline lookup yields CDR1 SGHDN and CDR2 FVKESK. V was trimmed by 6 bases and J by 2 bases, leaving 5 bases between them.